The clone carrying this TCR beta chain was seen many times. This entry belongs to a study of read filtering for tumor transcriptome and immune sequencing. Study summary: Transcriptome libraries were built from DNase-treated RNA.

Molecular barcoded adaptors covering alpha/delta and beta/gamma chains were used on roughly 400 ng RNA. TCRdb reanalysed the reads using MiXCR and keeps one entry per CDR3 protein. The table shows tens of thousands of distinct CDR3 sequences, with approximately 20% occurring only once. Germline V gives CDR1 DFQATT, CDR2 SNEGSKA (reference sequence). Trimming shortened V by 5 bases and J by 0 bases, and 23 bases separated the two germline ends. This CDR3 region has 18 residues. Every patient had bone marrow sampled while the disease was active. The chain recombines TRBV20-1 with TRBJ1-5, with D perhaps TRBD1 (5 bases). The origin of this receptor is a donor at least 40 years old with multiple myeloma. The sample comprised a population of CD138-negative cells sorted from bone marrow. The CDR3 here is CSAGPGAGIVYSNQPQHF. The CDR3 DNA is TGCAGTGCTGGGCCTGGGGCAGGGATCGTATATAGCAATCAGCCCCAGCATTTT.